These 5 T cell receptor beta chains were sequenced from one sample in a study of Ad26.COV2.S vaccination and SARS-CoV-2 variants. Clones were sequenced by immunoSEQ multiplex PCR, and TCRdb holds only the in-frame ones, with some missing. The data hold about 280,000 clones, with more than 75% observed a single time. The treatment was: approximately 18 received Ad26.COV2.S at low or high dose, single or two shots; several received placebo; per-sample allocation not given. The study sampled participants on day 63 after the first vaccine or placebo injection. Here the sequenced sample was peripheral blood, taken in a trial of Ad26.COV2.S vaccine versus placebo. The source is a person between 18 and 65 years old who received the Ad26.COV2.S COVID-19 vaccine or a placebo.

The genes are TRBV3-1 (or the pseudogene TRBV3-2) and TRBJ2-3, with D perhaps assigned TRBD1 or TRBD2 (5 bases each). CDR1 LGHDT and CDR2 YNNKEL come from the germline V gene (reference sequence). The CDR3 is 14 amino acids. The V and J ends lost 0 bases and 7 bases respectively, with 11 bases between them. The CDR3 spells CASSQELGENTQYF. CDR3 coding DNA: TGTGCCAGCAGCCAAGAACTGGGGGAAAATACGCAGTATTTT.

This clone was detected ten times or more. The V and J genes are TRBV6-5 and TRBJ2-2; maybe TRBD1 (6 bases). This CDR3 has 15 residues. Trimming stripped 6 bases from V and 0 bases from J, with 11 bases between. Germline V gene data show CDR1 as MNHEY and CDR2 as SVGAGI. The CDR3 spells CASSGDTANTGELFF. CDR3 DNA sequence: TGTGCCAGCAGCGGGGACACCGCGAACACCGGGGAGCTGTTTTTT.

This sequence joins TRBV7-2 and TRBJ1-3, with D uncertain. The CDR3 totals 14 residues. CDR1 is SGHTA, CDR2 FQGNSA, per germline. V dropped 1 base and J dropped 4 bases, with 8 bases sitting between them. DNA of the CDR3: TGTGCCAGCAGCTTAGGGTACGGAGGAAACACCATATATTTT. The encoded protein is CASSLGYGGNTIYF.

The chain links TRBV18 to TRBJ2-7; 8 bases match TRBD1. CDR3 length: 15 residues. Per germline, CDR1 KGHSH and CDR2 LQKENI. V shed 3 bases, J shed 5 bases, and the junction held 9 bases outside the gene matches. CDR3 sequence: CASSPSRGQVNEQYF. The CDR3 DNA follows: TGTGCCAGCTCACCCAGTCGGGGACAGGTAAACGAGCAGTACTTC.

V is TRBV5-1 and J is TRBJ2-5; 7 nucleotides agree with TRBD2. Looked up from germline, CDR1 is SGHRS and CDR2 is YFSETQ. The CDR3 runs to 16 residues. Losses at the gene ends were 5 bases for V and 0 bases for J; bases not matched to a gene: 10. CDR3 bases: TGCGCCAGCAGGTCGGGGGGACCCTTGTACCAAGAGACCCAGTACTTC. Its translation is CASRSGGPLYQETQYF.